This T cell receptor (beta chain) was identified during a study of T cell responses to AZD1222 COVID-19 vaccine. On the study more broadly: Investigators merged groups given second doses at roughly 4 or roughly 12 weeks.

Study-level points and caveats: Only five or six AZD1222 recipients were seropositive at baseline. As reported, nearly half of all spike-specific TCRs target variant regions that are unmutated.

This clone came up once. The target antigen is unknown. Produced via immunoSEQ multiplex PCR; TCRdb's table is partial and in-frame only. The data hold approximately 170,000 clones, with roughly 90% observed a single time. V lost 2 bases and J lost 13, with 20 bases in between. The CDR3 length is 14 residues. Germline V gene sequence: CDR1 LGHNA, CDR2 YNFKEQ. This material consisted of peripheral blood, taken on day 0 of AZD1222 vaccination. This receptor was obtained from an adult in good health. The chain uses TRBV4-2 and TRBJ1-2; D perhaps matches TRBD1 (5 bases). The CDR3 nucleotides are TGTGCCAGCAGCCAAAGCATCGGGGGGATTCACGCCACCTTC. Amino acid sequence: CASSQSIGGIHATF.